Below are 30 T cell receptor beta chains sequenced from a single sample in a study of identical twins (TCRdb year 2016). Library generation was performed with 5' RACE. Sequencing relied on an Illumina HiSeq 2000. TCRdb reprocessing: public reads trimmed at Q25 with fastp, clones called with MiXCR, in-frame beta chains kept. All rows with the same CDR3 protein become a single entry with the most common DNA and genes. The sample data list hundreds of thousands of distinct CDR3 sequences, and 7.5% of these were observed just once. The ten largest clones capture about 2% of the sample. Separately, the same data were catalogued under a study of yellow fever vaccine responses in identical twins.

Sequencing used memory (CD45RO+) T cells sorted from blood. The sample's cell subset or site, from its label and the paper: CD45RO+ enriched T cells. Receptor source: a woman aged 18-29 years in good health.

This clonotype was observed a few times. The J gene is TRBJ2-1, the V gene TRBV28, with D tentatively TRBD1 or TRBD2 (5 bases each). V gave up 4 bases and J gave up 0 bases, with 10 bases separating them. CDR1 is MDHEN, CDR2 SYDVKM, per germline. This CDR3 contains 15 residues. The DNA of the CDR3 is TGTGCCAGCAGTTGGGACCTGAGCTCCTACAATGAGCAGTTCTTC. Translation: CASSWDLSSYNEQFF.

In its sample, this clonotype was seen many times. The chain employs TRBV20-1 and TRBJ2-3; D remains ambiguous. This CDR3 has 13 amino acids. Germline V gene lookup returns CDR1 DFQATT and CDR2 SNEGSKA (reference sequence). The V end was cut by 4 bases, the J end by 3 bases, with 11 bases between. The CDR3 DNA sequence: TGCAGTGCTAAGGGTGGATGGACAGATACGCAGTATTTT. Translating gives CSAKGGWTDTQYF.

This clonotype was counted a few times. The rearrangement joins TRBV27 to TRBJ2-7, with D maybe TRBD2 (6 bases). This CDR3 region has 13 residues. The germline CDR1 and CDR2 sequences are MNHEY and SMNVEV (reference sequence). With 1 base removed from V and 6 bases from J, the gap between germline ends came to 10 bases. Here the CDR3 reads CASSLFGGVEQYF. In DNA, the CDR3 is TGTGCCAGCAGTTTATTCGGAGGGGTCGAGCAGTACTTC.

On this clonotype itself: This may be a read error, as it is one base from a much larger clone. The gene calls are TRBV12-3 or TRBV12-4 and TRBJ2-7, with 10 bases that match TRBD1. The CDR3 extends over 14 amino acids. The trim removed 5 bases at V and 3 bases at J, leaving 4 bases unmatched. This CDR3 is CASSLDRGRYEQYF. The CDR3 DNA reads TGTGCCAGCAGTCTCGACAGGGGGCGCTACGAGCAGTACTTC.

This clonotype was seen many times. The chain combines TRBV20-1 with TRBJ2-1; 10 nucleotides match TRBD2. The trim removed 6 bases at V and 8 bases at J, leaving 13 bases unmatched. Germline loops: CDR1 DFQATT, CDR2 SNEGSKA (reference sequence). The CDR3 is made up of 15 amino acids. DNA of the CDR3: TGCAGTGCCCGTCCGGGACTAGCGAAGGGGGATGAGCAGTTCTTC. It codes for CSARPGLAKGDEQFF.

Ten or more counts support this clonotype. The chain has TRBV20-1 and TRBJ2-1, with no clear D. Trimming cost V 1 base and J 6 bases, with 10 bases left between them. CDR1 is DFQATT, CDR2 SNEGSKA, per germline (reference sequence). This CDR3 spans 13 amino acids. The CDR3 is CSARGTPGNEQFF. CDR3 in DNA: TGCAGTGCTAGAGGGACCCCCGGCAATGAGCAGTTCTTC.

The gene calls are TRBV3-1 and TRBJ2-7, with 8 nucleotides matching TRBD1. This CDR3 comprises 14 residues. Germline loops: CDR1 LGHDT, CDR2 YNNKEL (reference sequence). The ends lost 5 bases at V and 5 bases at J; junction bases unmatched: 8. This CDR3 reads CASSYRAGGNEQYF. Written as DNA, the CDR3 is TGTGCCAGCAGCTATAGAGCAGGGGGCAACGAGCAGTACTTC.

The chain links TRBV2 to TRBJ2-1; TRBD1 aligns across 8 bases. Per the germline V gene, CDR1 is SNHLY and CDR2 is FYNNEI. There are 15 residues in the CDR3. Germline trimming cut 3 bases from V and 5 bases from J; bases unmatched to any gene: 6. Written as DNA, the CDR3 is TGTGCCAGCAGTGATACGGGACAGGAAAACAATGAGCAGTTCTTC. As protein: CASSDTGQENNEQFF.

This clonotype was picked up many times. The chain is built from TRBV10-3 and TRBJ2-1; the match to TRBD2 covers 8 bases. V shed 5 bases and J 3 bases; nucleotides not matched to a gene: 6. The CDR3 is 15 residues long. From germline, CDR1 is ENHRY and CDR2 SYGVKD. This CDR3 is CAISYSGTFYNEQFF. For the CDR3, the DNA is TGTGCCATCAGTTATAGCGGGACCTTCTACAATGAGCAGTTCTTC.

In this sample, this clonotype turned up many times. CDR3 protein: CASSQEGGQGRKTQYF. As DNA, the CDR3 is TGTGCCAGCAGCCAAGAAGGGGGACAGGGGAGGAAGACCCAGTACTTC. V usage is TRBV3-1 and J usage is TRBJ2-5, with 10 bases that match TRBD1. Germline V lookup: CDR1 LGHDT, CDR2 YNNKEL (reference sequence). Unmatched junction bases numbered 7, after V lost 0 bases and J lost 6 bases. This CDR3 region has 16 residues.

At least ten counts were recorded for this clonotype. The genes are TRBV12-3 or TRBV12-4 and TRBJ2-7; tentatively, D is TRBD1 (6 bases). The CDR3 consists of 17 residues. The V and J ends lost 5 bases and 1 base respectively, with 21 bases between them. The CDR3 DNA follows: TGTGCCAGCAGTCCCCATGGGACCTTAACAGGGTCCTACGAGCAGTACTTC. Translated: CASSPHGTLTGSYEQYF.

This clonotype has ten or more counts. This chain connects TRBV4-2 to TRBJ1-5; D is unresolved. CDR1 LGHNA and CDR2 YNFKEQ come from the germline V gene. The CDR3 runs to 13 residues. Trimming took 0 bases from V and 5 from J, leaving 5 bases between them. This CDR3 is CASSQDLDQPQHF. The CDR3 nucleotides are TGTGCCAGCAGCCAAGATCTGGATCAGCCCCAGCATTTT.

The chain recombines TRBV6-7 with TRBJ2-1; D is ambiguous. TRBV6-7 is given ORF status, its function remaining uncertain. The CDR3 is 14 residues long. With 3 bases removed from V and 2 bases from J, the gap between germline ends came to 8 bases. CDR3 sequence: CASSYDSPYNEQFF. In nucleotides, the CDR3 is TGTGCCAGCAGTTATGACTCCCCCTACAATGAGCAGTTCTTC.

This clonotype has just a few counts. The chain combines TRBV3-1 with TRBJ2-6, with a tentative D call TRBD1 (5 bases). This CDR3 has 19 residues. Germline loops: CDR1 LGHDT, CDR2 YNNKEL (reference sequence). V was pared by 2 bases and J by 0 bases, with 17 bases between. In DNA form, the CDR3 reads TGTGCCAGCAGCCAATTACGGGCAGGGTCAAGCTCTGGGGCCAACGTCCTGACTTTC. It specifies CASSQLRAGSSSGANVLTF.

This clonotype was seen once. The junction and the germline gene differ at one end; a read error may be behind it. This chain uses TRBV7-8 with TRBJ2-7; 7 positions agree with TRBD1. The CDR3 has 13 residues. Germline assignment: CDR1 SGHVS and CDR2 FQNEAQ. CDR3 sequence reads: CVSSEGQIYEQYF. The CDR3 region has the DNA TGTGTCAGCAGCGAGGGACAGATCTACGAGCAGTACTTC.

V is TRBV27 and J is TRBJ2-3; the match to TRBD2 covers 12 bases. The CDR3 loop spans 14 amino acids. V lost 4 bases and J lost 7; bases outside the gene matches: 3. Germline loops: CDR1 MNHEY, CDR2 SMNVEV (reference sequence). CDR3 protein: CASSSTSGRNTQYF. CDR3 in DNA: TGTGCCAGCAGTTCGACTAGCGGGAGAAATACGCAGTATTTT.

This clonotype has just a few counts. This chain joins TRBV20-1 and TRBJ2-3, with D perhaps matching TRBD1 (5 bases). This CDR3 comprises 15 residues. The germline V gene has CDR1 DFQATT and CDR2 SNEGSKA (reference sequence). Trimming took off 5 bases at V and 1 base at J, with 16 bases between the two ends. DNA of the CDR3: TGCAGTGCTGGGGTTGGGGCAGACGGCACAGATACGCAGTATTTT. This gives the protein CSAGVGADGTDTQYF.

This clonotype was seen ten or more times. The chain combines TRBV5-6 with TRBJ1-6; perhaps TRBD1 as D (5 bases). The germline gives CDR1 SGHDT, CDR2 YYEEEE. Trimming stripped 4 bases from V and 7 bases from J, with 12 bases between. The CDR3 totals 14 residues. The CDR3 nucleotides read TGTGCCAGCAGCCCGGGGACGGCGAATTCACCCCTCCACTTT. This encodes CASSPGTANSPLHF.

The sample holds many counts of this clonotype. The V and J genes are TRBV28 and TRBJ2-3; D is unresolved. In germline, CDR1 is MDHEN, CDR2 SYDVKM. The CDR3 length is 11 residues. Trimming took off 3 bases at V and 9 bases at J, with 7 bases between the two ends. The CDR3 bases are TGTGCCAGCAGTTTCGATGACACGCAGTATTTT. Amino acids: CASSFDDTQYF.

This clonotype showed up just a few times. The rearrangement links TRBV5-5 to TRBJ2-7; a weak D match, TRBD1 (5 bases). V was shortened by 4 bases and J by 3 bases, with 17 bases between the two germline ends. Germline V gene lookup returns CDR1 SGHKS and CDR2 YYEKEE (reference sequence). The CDR3 sequence is 15 residues long. CDR3 bases: TGTGCCAGCAGCCGTTCTCGCGACAGCAGCTACGAGCAGTACTTC. Residues: CASSRSRDSSYEQYF.

This clonotype was seen more than once but under ten times. V gene TRBV6-6 combines with J gene TRBJ1-2; 8 bases are a match to TRBD1. The germline V gene encodes CDR1 MNHNY and CDR2 SVGAGI (reference sequence). Germline trimming cut 5 bases from V and 7 bases from J; bases unmatched to any gene: 3. This CDR3 region has 12 residues. CDR3 DNA: TGTGCCAGCAGTACCGACAGGGGTGGCTACACCTTC. Amino acid sequence: CASSTDRGGYTF.

The rearrangement joins TRBV7-6 to TRBJ1-5; D unresolved. The CDR3 is 17 residues long. Germline lookup yields CDR1 SGHVS and CDR2 FNYEAQ. V lost 1 base to trimming and J lost 0 bases, with 13 bases between them. CDR3 sequence reads: CASSLGSQAGSNQPQHF. Written as DNA, the CDR3 is TGTGCCAGCAGCTTAGGATCGCAGGCCGGTAGCAATCAGCCCCAGCATTTT.

In its sample, this clonotype was seen a few times. The chain couples TRBV15 to TRBJ1-2; D unresolved. The germline V gene has CDR1 LNHNV and CDR2 YYDKDF (reference sequence). This CDR3 is 14 amino acids long. The V end lost 0 bases, the J end lost 2 bases, and 7 bases lay between the germline ends. The CDR3 DNA reads as TGTGCCACCAGCAGAGACCAGCAGAACTATGGCTACACCTTC. Its translation: CATSRDQQNYGYTF.

This clonotype was recorded a few times. The J gene is TRBJ1-1, the V gene TRBV20-1; D ambiguous. Trimming took 4 bases from V and 0 from J, leaving 9 bases between them. The germline V gene encodes CDR1 DFQATT and CDR2 SNEGSKA (reference sequence). The CDR3 extends over 13 amino acids. This CDR3 reads CSAMTALNTEAFF. The DNA of the CDR3 is TGCAGTGCTATGACCGCCCTGAACACTGAAGCTTTCTTT.

This clonotype was observed many times. The rearrangement joins TRBV4-3 to TRBJ2-7; 7 bases match TRBD2. CDR1 is LGHNA and CDR2 is YSLEER in the germline V gene. With 1 base clipped from V and 4 bases from J, the junction kept 16 bases outside the gene matches. This CDR3 is 18 amino acids long. In DNA form, the CDR3 reads TGCGCCAGCAGCCAAGTAGTTCCGGCGGCGGGAGCAATGTACGAGCAGTACTTC. It is translated as CASSQVVPAAGAMYEQYF.

In this sample, this clonotype turned up many times. V is TRBV29-1 and J is TRBJ2-7; no clear D. CDR3 length: 10 amino acids. Germline-derived CDR1 and CDR2 are SQVTM and ANQGSEA. V lost 5 bases and J lost 5, with 7 bases in between. CDR3 in amino acids: CSVLDDEQYF. In DNA, the CDR3 is TGCAGCGTTCTAGACGACGAGCAGTACTTC.

This clonotype was seen at least ten times. This chain joins TRBV20-1 and TRBJ2-5, with D perhaps assigned TRBD1 or TRBD2 (5 bases each). V was shortened by 3 bases and J by 4 bases, with 15 bases between the two germline ends. This CDR3 contains 14 residues. In germline, CDR1 is DFQATT, CDR2 SNEGSKA (reference sequence). The CDR3 DNA reads TGCAGTGCTAGTAGGGACCAAAAGGGAGAGACCCAGTACTTC. It encodes CSASRDQKGETQYF.

This clonotype showed up many times. This sequence joins TRBV15 and TRBJ2-2; 8 bases match TRBD2. The CDR3 loop spans 14 amino acids. V lost 9 bases, J lost 6 bases, and 9 bases stayed unmatched. Germline lookup yields CDR1 LNHNV and CDR2 YYDKDF (reference sequence). CDR3 nucleotide sequence: TGTGCCACAAGAGCGGGGGCGGAGTCCGGGGAGCTGTTTTTT. The encoded protein is CATRAGAESGELFF.

V and J are TRBV29-1 and TRBJ2-3; tentative D call: TRBD1 (5 bases). This CDR3 region has 13 residues. Between the trimmed V and J ends, which lost 6 bases and 6 bases, there was a span of 16 bases. Germline-derived CDR1 and CDR2 are SQVTM and ANQGSEA. The CDR3 here is CSVQARVVDTQYF. CDR3 nucleotide sequence: TGCAGCGTCCAGGCCAGGGTAGTGGATACGCAGTATTTT.

This clonotype was picked up a small number of times. A read error may produce the germline difference seen at one junction end. The DNA for the CDR3 is TGTGCCAGCAGTATAGCGGGACTTATCTCCTACGAGCAGTACTTC. It translates to CASSIAGLISYEQYF. V is TRBV12-3 or TRBV12-4 and J is TRBJ2-7, with 8 bases matching TRBD2. CDR3 length equals 15 residues.